This T cell receptor (beta chain) was sequenced in a study of cytomegalovirus exposure and HLA in healthy donors (dated by TCRdb to about 2017). Some background on the complete study: An earlier analysis of 550 to 700 of the donors reported more than 250 Gb of sequence data and 117 million unique TCR beta sequences from about 179 million T cells. An earlier analysis of several hundred of the donors applied high-throughput TCR beta sequencing to assess whether each TCR beta V gene segment acted as functional or pseudogenic. Donor age, sex, ethnicity and CMV serostatus were compiled alongside the repertoire data. Among the roughly 400 genotyped donors, more than 70% belonged to the genetic ancestry cluster associated with self-reported Caucasian donors. All discovery cohort repertoires had been generated on a single sequencing platform. Roughly 300 gigabases of sequencing data and tens of millions of unique TCR sequences were included in an early release covering about 600 HLA-typed donors. Genome-wide SNP genotypes for about 65% of the 666 donors were used in a later genetic analysis, which treated that subset as a discovery cohort. The study aimed to test whether signatures of past pathogen exposure could be identified by cataloging public T cell receptors. HLA typing covered class I and class II loci at four-digit resolution. A handful of DR-DQ haplotypes were handled as single units for association and clustering because linkage in the cohort was strong. A separate validation cohort of 100 to 150 different subjects was used in addition to the 666-subject first cohort. The study combined high-throughput TCR immunosequencing, statistical association of individual TCRs with disease status, and machine learning to predict cytomegalovirus infection status. A later analysis re-analyzed previously published TCR beta repertoires from 600 to 850 donors and added high-resolution HLA genotyping to study TCR occurrence patterns. Rather than using new phenotypic data, the later analysis identified candidate immune exposures from TCR beta sequences and from how often those sequences occurred across donors. Among some 410 genotyped donors of the cohort, an average of around 240,000 unique TCR beta nucleotide sequences was sequenced per donor, of which about 18% were non-productive. The study used immunosequencing to profile the T cell repertoires of approximately 640 subjects and linked those repertoires to cytomegalovirus serostatus. Typing coverage differed by locus: A, B, C, DRB1 and DQB1 were typed in roughly 629-630 donors, DQA1 in 500 to 550, DPA1 in approximately 600, and DPB1 in roughly 470.

Receptors were amplified or captured by the immunoSEQ multiplex PCR assay. For the multiplex PCR, a mixture combining 60 forward primers for TCR Vbeta segments and 13 reverse primers for TCR Jbeta segments was used. The CDR3 region of rearranged TCR beta genes was amplified from genomic DNA by a multiplex PCR assay. The Illumina HiSeq System was used to sequence the amplified TCR beta libraries as 87-base-pair reads. The original pipeline was this. Across the 700 or so repertoires, a later analysis counted 75 million to 90 million unique TCR beta chains, some 11 million of which were shared by at least two donors. Raw reads were error-corrected and collapsed into unique sequences by a nearest-neighbor algorithm in which closely related sequences were merged to remove PCR and sequencing errors. V, D and J gene segments were assigned by aligning CDR3 sequences to IMGT reference sequences. Each retained sequence needed at least a six-nucleotide match to both a V gene segment and a J gene segment. Rearrangements were called productive when the CDR3 lacked stop codons and stayed in frame with V and J; all others were non-productive. CDR3 was defined according to IMGT convention as the region running from the second conserved V-encoded cysteine to the conserved J-encoded phenylalanine. The earlier analysis of 500 to 600 of the donors excluded sequences that lacked an unambiguous match to a single V gene segment. An earlier analysis of 500 to 700 of the donors classified V segments as functional when productive rearrangements were above 56.7% and as segregating when the standard deviation between donors was above 5%. A statistical classification framework was built for diagnosing cytomegalovirus status from the catalog of TCR beta chain sequences. In a later analysis, TCR nucleotide sequences were compared against IMGT/GENE-DB human TR gene sequences so that V and J genes could be assigned. Using the TCRdist pipeline, a later analysis assigned CDR3 sequences along with most-parsimonious VDJ recombination scenarios. In a later analysis, each TCR beta chain was defined by its CDR3 amino acid sequence together with its V-gene family, and reads without a unique V-gene family were excluded. In a later analysis, 450 to 600 highly shared, low-generation-probability nucleotide sequences were removed to address suspected cross-contamination and a sequencing artifact. In a later analysis, a clonal expansion index for each public chain was calculated from normalized within-repertoire ranks of inferred template counts. In a later analysis, generation probabilities were computed with a VDJ recombination model fitted to out-of-frame rearrangements, and the resulting probabilities were checked against IGoR. A later analysis scored TCR-TCR, TCR-HLA and TCR-CMV co-occurrence with hypergeometric tests, applying a repertoire-size bias correction to TCR pairs. In a later analysis, false discovery rates were estimated by permuting HLA or CMV assignments 20 times. A later analysis grouped co-occurring TCRs with DBSCAN, adding TCRdist sequence similarity when clustering within HLA-allele-positive subsets. For co-occurrence clustering, repertoires with fewer than 30,000 or more than 120,000 public chains were excluded, along with roughly 5 repertoires with anomalous nucleotide sharing. Drawn from immuneACCESS, this table holds only the in-frame rearrangements with V and J called that TCRdb kept. Clones are partly lost; checked studies trace under half to an unresolved V gene and leave the rest unexplained. V, J and clone size are those of that table, while D and trimming were read from the DNA. Across this sample there are around 150,000 clones, with roughly three quarters seen only once. The ten largest make up more than 3% of the sample.

V loses 6 bases of germline sequence and J loses 1 base, and the interval between the two ends is 10 bases. The cysteine opens and the phenylalanine closes a CDR3 of 14 amino acids. The kept DNA is CDR3 alone, 42 bases in frame from the first base. CDR1 MNHNY and CDR2 SVGAGI are derived from the germline V gene (reference sequence). General findings and caveats noted by the study authors: A later analysis found that HLA-associated TCR beta chains were more clonally expanded and had lower generation probabilities than equally common non-associated chains. In a later analysis, the rate of TCR association differed among HLA loci, with DRB1 alleles having the most associated TCRs and HLA-C alleles having the fewest. Across donors, most TCR sequences were observed very rarely, whereas some public TCRs were present in many individuals. Because HLA typing was unavailable for some donors at each locus, only the typed subset was used in association tests. The only immune exposure information available for the cohort was CMV serostatus. According to the authors, the approach could potentially be generalized to other disease states and immunological phenotypes. This cohort had only TCR beta chains sequenced, and the lack of alpha or paired-chain data limited which features could be detected. A further reported finding was that TCR beta sequences accurately predicted the HLA-A and HLA-B alleles for most subjects in the first cohort. Sequencing depth was assumed to be roughly uniform across donors in the presence/absence analyses, though that assumption may not hold. Some IMGT-functional V segments, including TRBV6-2 and TRBV6-3, could not be distinguished by the 87-base-pair reads and were therefore excluded. According to a later analysis, parvovirus B19, influenza, CMV and Epstein-Barr virus appeared linked to several top co-occurrence clusters. In the study, about 150 TCR beta chains were listed as associated with cytomegalovirus. In vitro tests confirmed that a few of the cytomegalovirus-associated TCR beta chains recognize cytomegalovirus antigens. According to a later genetic analysis, donors in an Asian-associated ancestry cluster had fewer N-insertions in productive TCRs than the approximately 630-donor mean. In a later genetic analysis, a missense DCLRE1C variant was associated with V-gene and J-gene trimming of TCR beta chains, and the association was replicated in an independent cohort. Because counts were too low, about 18 rarely observed V segments, including chromosome 9 orphons, were excluded from the earlier analysis of about 500 of the donors. In an earlier analysis of 450 to 750 of the donors, most TCR beta V segments appeared in productive rearrangements about 87% or about 30% of the time, broadly matching IMGT annotations. Linkage disequilibrium might explain the correlated functional status among segregating V segments, but an unknown experimental factor could not be ruled out. In a later analysis, most CMV-associated TCR beta chains were found to appear HLA-restricted, with HLA associations seemingly driven largely by CMV exposure. In both the original and validation cohorts, the classifier was reported to diagnose cytomegalovirus status with high specificity and sensitivity. Strong co-occurrence of HLA alleles, especially DR and DQ, made assigning TCR associations to individual alleles difficult. A group of highly shared sequence variants was considered likely to be a technical artifact of the sequencing pipeline. A later analysis associated some 17,000 TCR beta sequences with specific HLA alleles at a false discovery rate of 0.05.

The cohort consisted of hundreds of healthy bone marrow donors. Cohort members were all nominally healthy when sampled, although unrecorded immune exposures were likely present. The donor tested CMV seronegative and was one of the 352 seronegative cohort members. Every donor gave a peripheral blood sample, and the peripheral blood mononuclear cells from that sample were used for TCR beta sequencing. Genomic DNA was extracted from the blood cell samples with the Qiagen DNeasy Blood Extraction Kit. Concerning this clone itself: There is no known antigen for this receptor. Per-nucleotide qualities are absent, and no much larger clonotype sits a single base away.

The specimen sequenced was PBMCs. The sequence was obtained from a man aged 18 to 30 in good health and CMV-seronegative. The rearranged chain carries TRBV6-6 and TRBJ2-1; the D gene is not confidently resolved. Read as DNA, the sequence is TGTGCCAGCAGGCCTACGTCGTCCTACAATGAGCAGTTCTTC. The translation is CASRPTSSYNEQFF.